This T cell receptor (beta chain) was retrieved from a study of CD8 T cells in ankylosing spondylitis. Study findings and constraints: Several of the motif variants were reported before in synovial fluid and blood from reactive arthritis. Typical of ankylosing spondylitis blood, it appeared, was a TCR beta motif of 7 or 8 highly homologous variants. Disease-linked clones bore a CD8+ phenotype, appearing relatively rarely in peripheral blood. Enrichment of disease-linked clones was reportedly significant in matched ankylosing spondylitis synovial fluid.

The V end was cut by 8 bases, the J end by 10 bases, with 15 bases between. The CDR3 covers 12 residues. The V gene's germline CDR1 is SSHAT and CDR2 FNYEAQ (reference sequence). TCRdb re-called the 5' RACE reads through MiXCR, storing one row per CDR3 protein. The sample includes 380,000 or so distinct CDR3 sequences, roughly 20% of them seen just once. This clonotype was counted a few times. Its antigen is as yet unknown. This receptor was obtained from a male donor with ankylosing spondylitis or in good health (not recorded which). The sequenced sample consisted of blood, either unsorted or a sorted T cell fraction (not recorded which). The V call is TRBV7-7, the J call TRBJ2-1; no clear D. CDR3 residues: CASDIPPLEQFF. The DNA of the CDR3 is TGTGCCAGCGATATCCCCCCCCTCGAGCAGTTCTTC.